This entry features one TCR beta chain sequence. Its target is unknown. This entry is derived from a study of PD-1 blockade in classical Hodgkin lymphoma. Study findings and constraints: A significant rise in TCR diversity by C4D1 was seen for CD4+ but not CD8+ cells.

Each of the patients experienced relapse following autologous stem cell transplantation, and their brentuximab vedotin exposure differed. The CDR3 length is 16 residues. CDR1 is SGHVS, CDR2 FQNEAQ, per germline. Trimming pared 4 bases from V and 5 bases from J, leaving 18 bases between. Produced via immunoSEQ multiplex PCR; TCRdb's table is partial and in-frame only. The sample carries about 27,000 clones, around 73% recorded once. The source of this sequence is a human donor with classical Hodgkin lymphoma. The V and J genes are TRBV7-8 and TRBJ1-5; weak D call: TRBD1 (6 bases). This sample comprised peripheral blood mononuclear cells (PBMCs), obtained before the second cycle of nivolumab. The CDR3 reads CASSSRGDVGDQPQHF. CDR3 bases: TGTGCCAGCAGCTCAAGGGGGGACGTGGGAGATCAGCCCCAGCATTTT.